The source of this T cell receptor beta chain is a study of T-cell memory formation after mild COVID-19. A single record per CDR3 protein comes from TCRdb applying MiXCR to the 5' RACE reads. The sample gives about 200,000 distinct CDR3 sequences, around 9.5% of which show up once; roughly 4% is in the top ten. This clonotype was detected a few times. Per germline, CDR1 SEHNR and CDR2 FQNEAQ (reference sequence). The ends lost 1 base at V and 4 bases at J; junction bases unmatched: 3. This CDR3 comprises 15 residues. The receptor comes from a man younger than 35 who had mild COVID-19 (a few samples of this study predate the infection). Cell type and time point are not known. The sample comprised PBMCs or a T cell subset sorted from them (not recorded which). The chain uses TRBV7-9 and TRBJ2-2; TRBD1 matches at 7 bases. The CDR3 nucleotides are TGTGCCAGCAGCTTAGGGGACAGAAGCACCGGGGAGCTGTTTTTT. It encodes CASSLGDRSTGELFF.